This T cell receptor beta chain was sequenced during a study of T cell clonotyping in hematopoietic cell transplantation (dated by TCRdb to the early 2020s). In terms of the full investigation: The study collected more than 120 blood samples from some 35 consecutive transplant recipients and their related donors. Patients were recruited between September 2015 and January 2017 and followed until September 2020 or death.

The CDR3 starts with the cysteine, ends with the phenylalanine, and has 14 residues. Only the CDR3 part of the read is kept: 42 bases, read in frame from the first base. CDR1 and CDR2, per the germline V gene, are MGHRA and YSYEKL. Blood samples for TCR beta sequencing were provided by related transplant donors. Using Nuclei Lysis Solution, genomic DNA was extracted from unfractionated peripheral blood mononuclear cells that were either fresh or cryopreserved. The investigation overall reported the following: After transplant, TCR diversity in recipients dropped, and pathologically expanded clonotypes climbed progressively between day 30 and day 180. The sample size was limited and the cells went unsorted, which meant the CD4 and CD8 repertoire contributions could not be told apart. Overlap with donor repertoires was found for only a small fraction of recipient repertoires, with over 97% found to appear de novo at the given depth. Broader TCR repertoire diversity after transplant was predicted by Inverse Simpson Index values from donors and from recipients before transplant.

With the immunoSEQ assay, which is a bias-controlled multiplex PCR relying on V- and J-specific primers, TCR beta CDR3 regions were amplified from genomic DNA. In a second PCR step, the CDR3 amplicons were tagged with a proprietary barcode plus Illumina adapter sequences. An Illumina MiSeq instrument was used for sequencing of the CDR3 libraries. In the authors' own workflow: Export and quality control were done with immunoSEQ Analyzer 3.0, while downstream analyses used R Bioconductor and Immunarch. Only productive rearrangements in the normalized downsampled data set went into calculating the repertoire metrics. Clonotypes larger than 5 templates in the normalized cohort were defined as pathologically expanded. Repertoire diversity was measured with the Inverse Simpson Index. To capture all clonotypes, the CMV-specificity analyses were run on the non-normalized data set. TCRdb took this table from immuneACCESS and kept in-frame rearrangements with V and J called. Such tables lack part of the clones; where checked against another copy, unresolved V genes explain under half of the gap, and the rest is unexplained. The DNA was the basis for D and trimming; V, J and clone size are from that table. The sample table records about 12,000 clones; approximately 51% of these occur just once. 9.5% to 13% of the sample is taken by the ten largest.

A few counts support this clone. Its antigen remains unidentified. No much larger clone exists at a distance of one base, and base qualities are not known. The chain employs TRBV4-1 and TRBJ2-5; a tentative D call is TRBD2 (5 bases match). The J call may be in error: the DNA end matches TRBJ2-7 better. The source of this sequence is a man in his fifties in good health. Some clones in this sample may be carry-over from other donors' samples. What was sequenced was peripheral blood mononuclear cells. The DNA is as follows: TGCGCCAGCAGCTCCACGTACGGGGACTACGAGCAGTACTTC. Translated, it gives CASSSTYGDYEQYF.